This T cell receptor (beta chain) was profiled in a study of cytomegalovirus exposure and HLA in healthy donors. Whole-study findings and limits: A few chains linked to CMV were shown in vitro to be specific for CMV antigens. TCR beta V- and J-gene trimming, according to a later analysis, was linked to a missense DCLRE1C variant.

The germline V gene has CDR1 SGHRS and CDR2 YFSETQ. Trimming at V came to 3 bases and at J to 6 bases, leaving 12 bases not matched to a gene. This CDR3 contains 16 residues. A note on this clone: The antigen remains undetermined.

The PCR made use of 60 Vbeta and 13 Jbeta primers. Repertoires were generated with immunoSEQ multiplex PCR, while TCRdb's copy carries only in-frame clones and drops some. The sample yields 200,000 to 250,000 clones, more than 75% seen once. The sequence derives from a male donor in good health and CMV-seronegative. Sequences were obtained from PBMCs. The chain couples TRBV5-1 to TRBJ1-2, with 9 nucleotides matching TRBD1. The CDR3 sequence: CASSWAAGTGSDGYTF. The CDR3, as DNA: TGCGCCAGCAGCTGGGCCGCCGGGACAGGGTCGGATGGCTACACCTTC.